These 19 T cell receptor beta chains originate from one sample sequenced in a study of shared clonotypes between healthy human individuals. TCRdb keeps only in-frame clones here, not all; method: immunoSEQ multiplex PCR. This repertoire shows about 2 million clones, about 95% found once; its top ten account for about 1.1%. The naive CD8 fraction comprised CD45RO-negative cells positively selected for CCR7 and excluded terminally differentiated effector memory CD45RA+ cells. The sample consisted of naive CD8+ T cells sorted from blood. These receptors were obtained from a man aged 18 to 30 in good health.

The CDR3 nucleotides read TGTGCCAGCAGCCAGTACAAGGGGGTAGGCTACGAGCAGTACTTC. This gives the protein CASSQYKGVGYEQYF. V usage is TRBV13 and J usage is TRBJ2-7, with D maybe TRBD1 (6 bases). CDR1 is PRHDT and CDR2 is FYEKMQ in the germline V gene (reference sequence). The CDR3 spans 15 residues. V was cut by 5 bases and J by 3 bases, with 17 bases left in between.

The J gene is TRBJ2-3, the V gene TRBV5-1; 8 bases match TRBD1. Looked up from germline, CDR1 is SGHRS and CDR2 is YFSETQ. With V trimmed by 5 bases and J by 1 base, 6 bases remained unmatched. The CDR3 totals 15 residues. The CDR3 DNA is TGCGCCAGCAGGCCTGGACAGGGAGGCACAGATACGCAGTATTTT. Amino acid sequence: CASRPGQGGTDTQYF.

This chain links TRBV7-8 with TRBJ1-2; a possible D gene is TRBD1 (5 bases). This CDR3 region has 12 residues. CDR1 SGHVS and CDR2 FQNEAQ come from the germline V gene. Trimming cost V 1 base and J 8 bases, with 8 bases left between them. The DNA for the CDR3 is TGTGCCAGCAGCTTAGGGGGACGCGGCTACACCTTC. Translating it yields CASSLGGRGYTF.

The V and J genes are TRBV7-8 and TRBJ1-2, with D perhaps TRBD1 (5 bases). The CDR3 runs 16 residues. Per the germline V gene, CDR1 is SGHVS and CDR2 is FQNEAQ. The V and J ends lost 3 bases and 6 bases respectively, with 20 bases between them. The CDR3 DNA reads TGTGCCAGCAGCTTGAGAGGCGTCGTGGGGGGTCATGGCTACACCTTC. As protein: CASSLRGVVGGHGYTF.

The chain joins TRBV27 to TRBJ1-2; D is unresolved. Germline loops: CDR1 MNHEY, CDR2 SMNVEV (reference sequence). V lost 2 bases, J lost 4 bases, and 14 bases lay in between. The CDR3 loop spans 15 amino acids. The chain's CDR3 is CASSLGVGRIYGYTF. CDR3 coding DNA: TGTGCCAGCAGTTTAGGGGTCGGCCGAATCTATGGCTACACCTTC.

V gene TRBV7-2 combines with J gene TRBJ2-7; the D gene is possibly TRBD2 (7 bases). Trimming cost V 1 base and J 1 base, with 11 bases left between them. Germline CDR1 reads SGHTA; CDR2 reads FQGNSA. The CDR3 covers 15 residues. CDR3: CASSLGGGASYEQYF. The CDR3 nucleotides are TGTGCCAGCAGCTTAGGAGGGGGGGCTTCCTACGAGCAGTACTTC.

V gene TRBV9 combines with J gene TRBJ2-3, with 12 bases matching TRBD2. The CDR3 runs to 18 residues. Germline CDR1 SGDLS, CDR2 YYNGEE. Germline trimming cut 0 bases from V and 6 bases from J; bases unmatched to any gene: 11. The CDR3 is CASSVEKTSGSGMDTQYF. Here the CDR3 DNA reads TGTGCCAGCAGCGTAGAAAAGACTAGCGGGAGTGGTATGGATACGCAGTATTTT.

The CDR3 region has the DNA TGTGCCAGCAGTATCTACTCGGCGGGCACTGAAGCTTTCTTT. Translating it yields CASSIYSAGTEAFF. This sequence joins TRBV28 and TRBJ1-1, with D unresolved. The germline V and J ends were trimmed by 5 bases and 4 bases, with 14 bases remaining between them. The CDR3 has 14 amino acids. Germline lookup yields CDR1 MDHEN and CDR2 SYDVKM.

This chain connects TRBV7-9 to TRBJ2-7; D not resolved. The germline V gene encodes CDR1 SEHNR and CDR2 FQNEAQ (reference sequence). V lost 0 bases to trimming and J lost 2 bases, with 11 bases between them. The CDR3 is 15 amino acids. CDR3: CASSLAVGDPYEQYF. The CDR3 nucleotides read TGTGCCAGCAGCTTAGCGGTAGGTGATCCCTACGAGCAGTACTTC.

Note on this clone: Other DNA sequences within the sample encode an identical CDR3. V usage is TRBV27 and J usage is TRBJ2-7; 10 nucleotides line up with TRBD1. The CDR3 is 15 amino acids. Looked up from germline, CDR1 is MNHEY and CDR2 is SMNVEV (reference sequence). The V and J ends lost 2 bases and 2 bases, in that order; junction bases with no gene match: 3. CDR3 nucleotides: TGTGCCAGCAGTTTAGCAGGACAGGGGGCCTACGAGCAGTACTTC. Protein sequence: CASSLAGQGAYEQYF.

V is TRBV11-2 and J is TRBJ1-2; D possibly corresponds to TRBD1 (6 bases). The CDR3 length is 15 residues. Germline V gives CDR1 SGHAT, CDR2 FQNNGV. Trimming took 4 bases from V and 5 from J, leaving 17 bases between them. The CDR3 spells CASSYGTPTGYGYTF. CDR3 coding DNA: TGTGCCAGCAGCTACGGGACACCAACGGGGTATGGCTACACCTTC. Full variable domain (outside the CDR3, taken from reference TRBV11-2 and TRBJ1-2): EAGVAQSPRYKIIEKRQSVAFWCNPISGHATLYWYQQILGQGPKLLIQFQNNGVVDDSQLPKDRFSAERLKGVDSTLKIQPAKLEDSAVYLCASSYGTPTGYGYTFGSGTRLTVV.

The chain recombines TRBV29-1 with TRBJ2-2, with 8 bases fitting TRBD1. This CDR3 region has 15 residues. Germline trimming cut 3 bases from V and 5 bases from J; bases unmatched to any gene: 8. Looked up from germline, CDR1 is SQVTM and CDR2 is ANQGSEA. CDR3 nucleotides: TGCAGCGTTGACCGAGGGACAGGTGGGACCGGGGAGCTGTTTTTT. Its translation is CSVDRGTGGTGELFF.

This clone appeared a single time. The chain couples TRBV11-2 to TRBJ2-1, with D hard to call. The CDR3 extends over 12 amino acids. Trimming took off 3 bases at V and 7 bases at J, with 7 bases between the two ends. Germline CDR1 and CDR2: SGHAT and FQNNGV. CDR3 loop: CASSFHRNEQFF. For the CDR3, the DNA is TGTGCCAGCAGCTTCCACCGGAATGAGCAGTTCTTC.

The gene calls are TRBV7-2 and TRBJ2-5; 10 bases line up with TRBD2. V lost 2 bases to trimming and J lost 2 bases; unmatched junction nucleotides: 2. Per germline, CDR1 SGHTA and CDR2 FQGNSA. The CDR3 totals 15 residues. The DNA for the CDR3 is TGTGCCAGCAGCTTACTAGCGGGAGCGCAAGAGACCCAGTACTTC. Its protein product is CASSLLAGAQETQYF.

In its sample, this clone was seen once. Other DNA sequences in the same sample also yield this CDR3. In nucleotides, the CDR3 is TGTGCCAGCAGCTCAGACAGGGGCTACGAGCAGTACTTC. Its translation is CASSSDRGYEQYF. V gene TRBV7-9 combines with J gene TRBJ2-7; 8 bases fit TRBD1. Germline trimming cut 4 bases from V and 3 bases from J; bases unmatched to any gene: 2. The CDR3 length is 13 residues. Germline CDR1 is SEHNR and CDR2 is FQNEAQ (reference sequence).

To note about this clone: The sample contains more than one DNA sequence encoding this CDR3. V is TRBV27 and J is TRBJ2-7; tentatively, D is TRBD1 (5 bases). Germline lookup yields CDR1 MNHEY and CDR2 SMNVEV (reference sequence). The CDR3 consists of 14 residues. Trimming took 3 bases from V and 3 from J, leaving 12 bases between them. The CDR3 loop reads CASSFSQGGYEQYF. The CDR3 DNA reads as TGTGCCAGCAGTTTCAGCCAGGGTGGCTACGAGCAGTACTTC.

Remarks on this clone: The sample carries other DNA sequences with the same CDR3. The chain recombines TRBV4-1 with TRBJ2-7; TRBD2 matches 7 bases. Germline V gene lookup returns CDR1 MGHRA and CDR2 YSYEKL. Trimming at V came to 0 bases and at J to 1 base, leaving 3 bases not matched to a gene. The CDR3 covers 15 residues. DNA for the CDR3: TGCGCCAGCAGCCAAGATCCCGGGGGGTCCTACGAGCAGTACTTC. Protein product: CASSQDPGGSYEQYF.

The count of this clone is one. The chain's CDR3 is CASSRSSRGNTIYF. The CDR3 DNA is TGTGCCAGCAGCCGATCTTCGAGGGGAAACACCATATATTTT. This chain links TRBV6-5 with TRBJ1-3; no reliable D call. Germline V gene lookup returns CDR1 MNHEY and CDR2 SVGAGI. The CDR3 is made up of 14 amino acids. The V end lost 6 bases, the J end lost 4 bases, and 13 bases lay between the germline ends.

This chain connects TRBV13 to TRBJ2-7; 7 bases match TRBD2. The germline CDR1 and CDR2 sequences are PRHDT and FYEKMQ (reference sequence). The ends lost 5 bases at V and 4 bases at J; junction bases unmatched: 11. This CDR3 is built from 15 residues. The CDR3 nucleotides read TGTGCCAGCAGCCGTAGTGGGGACGGGGGGTACGAGCAGTACTTC. It yields the protein CASSRSGDGGYEQYF.